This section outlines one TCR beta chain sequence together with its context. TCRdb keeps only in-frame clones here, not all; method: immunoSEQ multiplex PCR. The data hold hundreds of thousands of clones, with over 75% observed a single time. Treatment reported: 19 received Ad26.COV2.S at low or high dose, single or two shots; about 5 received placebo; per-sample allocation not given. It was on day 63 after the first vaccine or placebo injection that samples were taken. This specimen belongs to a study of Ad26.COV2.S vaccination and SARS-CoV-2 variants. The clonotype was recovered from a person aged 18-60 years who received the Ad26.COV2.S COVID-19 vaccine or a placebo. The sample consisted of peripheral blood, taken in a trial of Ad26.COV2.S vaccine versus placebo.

Here the CDR3 DNA reads TGTGCCAGCACACAAGAGACCCAGTACTTC. It codes for CASTQETQYF. The rearrangement links TRBV6-5 to TRBJ2-5; D remains unclear. This CDR3 comprises 10 residues. V lost 7 bases and J lost 2, with 2 bases in between. From germline, CDR1 is MNHEY and CDR2 SVGAGI.